This T cell receptor beta chain was identified in a study of T cells after yellow fever vaccination. General study results and limits: FACS-sorted repertoires could harbor abundant contaminating bulk-population clonotypes. Relatively few clonotypes were ones that appeared in both CD4 and CD8 compartments.

TCRdb used MiXCR to reprocess the 5' RACE reads, holding one entry per CDR3 protein. The table shows about 340,000 distinct CDR3 sequences, with around 4.1% occurring only once. Only a few counts were recorded for this clonotype. Its target is not known. The CDR3 sequence is 14 residues long. From germline, CDR1 is SGHDT and CDR2 YYEEEE. The V end lost 4 bases, the J end lost 5 bases, and 16 bases lay between the germline ends. This TCR was recovered from a man younger than 35 who received the YFV17D yellow fever vaccine. The chain is built from TRBV5-6 and TRBJ2-7; D unclear. The specimen comprised PBMCs, sampled 5 days after the yellow fever booster vaccination. The CDR3 DNA reads as TGTGCCAGCAGCCGCCCGAACTCCGTCGACGAGCAGTACGTC. Protein: CASSRPNSVDEQYV.